This TCR beta chain was obtained from a study of T cells after yellow fever vaccination. Whole-study findings and limits: A weaker secondary response peaked on day 5, the primary on day 15.

TCRdb called the 5' RACE reads again in MiXCR, with one record for every CDR3 protein. The profile shows 250,000 to 350,000 distinct CDR3 sequences, approximately 4.5% of them singletons. Trimming pared 8 bases from V and 0 bases from J, leaving 19 bases between. The length of the CDR3 is 16 residues. Germline V lookup: CDR1 MNHEY, CDR2 SVGEGT. This clonotype was observed a few times. Its antigen is unidentified. This receptor was obtained from a man aged 18 to 30 who received the YFV17D yellow fever vaccine. The genes are TRBV6-2 or TRBV6-3 and TRBJ1-1; D perhaps matches TRBD1 (6 bases). This specimen was PBMCs, taken 15 days after the yellow fever booster vaccination. The CDR3 is CASVFKVRGMNTEAFF. CDR3 bases: TGTGCCAGCGTGTTTAAAGTGAGGGGGATGAACACTGAAGCTTTCTTT.